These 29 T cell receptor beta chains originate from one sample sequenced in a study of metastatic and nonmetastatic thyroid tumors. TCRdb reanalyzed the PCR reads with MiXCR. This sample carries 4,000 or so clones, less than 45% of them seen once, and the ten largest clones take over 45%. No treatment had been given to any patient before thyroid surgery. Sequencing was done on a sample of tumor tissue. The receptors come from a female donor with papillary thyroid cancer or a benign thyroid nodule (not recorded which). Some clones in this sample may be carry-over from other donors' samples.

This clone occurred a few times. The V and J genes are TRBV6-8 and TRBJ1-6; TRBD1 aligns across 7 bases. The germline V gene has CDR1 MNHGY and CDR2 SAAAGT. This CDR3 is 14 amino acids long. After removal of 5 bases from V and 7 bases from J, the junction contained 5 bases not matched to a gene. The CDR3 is CASSKTGINSPLHF. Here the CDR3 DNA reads TGTGCCAGCAGTAAGACAGGGATAAATTCACCCCTCCACTTT.

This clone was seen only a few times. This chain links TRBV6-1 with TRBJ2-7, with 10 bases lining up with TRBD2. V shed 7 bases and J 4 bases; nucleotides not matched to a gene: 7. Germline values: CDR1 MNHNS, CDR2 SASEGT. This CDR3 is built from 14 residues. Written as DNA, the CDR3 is TGTGCCAGCACCCCAGGACTAGCGGAATACGAGCAGTACTTC. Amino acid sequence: CASTPGLAEYEQYF.

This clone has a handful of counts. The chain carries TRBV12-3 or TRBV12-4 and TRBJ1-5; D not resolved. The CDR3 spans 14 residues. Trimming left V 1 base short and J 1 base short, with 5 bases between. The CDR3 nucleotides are TGTGCCAGCAGTTTAGGCCAAAGCAATCAGCCCCAGCATTTT. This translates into CASSLGQSNQPQHF.

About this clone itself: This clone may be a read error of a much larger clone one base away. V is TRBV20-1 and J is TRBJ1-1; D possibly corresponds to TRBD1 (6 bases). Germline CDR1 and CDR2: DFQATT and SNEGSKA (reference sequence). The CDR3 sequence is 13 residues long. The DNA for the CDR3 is TGCAGTGCCCTAAAGGAAGGGGACACTGGAGCTTTCTTT. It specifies CSALKEGDTGAFF.

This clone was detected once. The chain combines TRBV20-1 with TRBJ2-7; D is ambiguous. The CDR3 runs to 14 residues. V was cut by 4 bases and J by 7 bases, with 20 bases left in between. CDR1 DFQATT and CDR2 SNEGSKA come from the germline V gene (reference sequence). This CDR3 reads CSANPLSRPREQYF. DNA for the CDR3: TGCAGTGCTAACCCACTCAGCAGGCCTAGAGAGCAGTACTTC.

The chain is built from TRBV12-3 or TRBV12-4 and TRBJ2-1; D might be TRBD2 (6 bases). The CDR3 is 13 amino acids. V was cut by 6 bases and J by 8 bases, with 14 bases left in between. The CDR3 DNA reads TGTGCCAGCAGATCTCCCCCGGGAGATGAGCAGTTCTTC. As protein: CASRSPPGDEQFF.

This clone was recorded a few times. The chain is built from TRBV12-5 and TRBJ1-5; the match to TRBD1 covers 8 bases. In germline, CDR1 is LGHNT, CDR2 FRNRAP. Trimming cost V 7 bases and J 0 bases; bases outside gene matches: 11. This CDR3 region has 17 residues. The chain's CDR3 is CASVLISDRASNQPQHF. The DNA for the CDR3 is TGTGCTAGTGTCTTGATTTCGGACAGGGCTAGCAATCAGCCCCAGCATTTT.

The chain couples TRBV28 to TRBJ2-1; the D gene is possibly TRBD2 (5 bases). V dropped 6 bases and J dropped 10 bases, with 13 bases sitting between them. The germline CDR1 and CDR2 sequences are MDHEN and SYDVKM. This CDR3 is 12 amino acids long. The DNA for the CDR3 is TGTGCCAGCAGCACGCAGCCGGGGGAGCAGTTCTTC. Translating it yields CASSTQPGEQFF. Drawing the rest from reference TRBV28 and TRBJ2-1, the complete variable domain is DVKVTQSSRYLVKRTGEKVFLECVQDMDHENMFWYRQDPGLGLRLIYFSYDVKMKEKGDIPEGYSVSREKKERFSLILESASTNQTSMYLCASSTQPGEQFFGPGTRLTVL.

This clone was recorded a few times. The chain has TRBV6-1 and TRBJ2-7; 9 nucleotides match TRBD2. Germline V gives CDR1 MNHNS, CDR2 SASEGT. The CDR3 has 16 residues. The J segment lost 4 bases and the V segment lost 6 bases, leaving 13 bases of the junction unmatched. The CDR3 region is CASSLNPASGVYEQYF. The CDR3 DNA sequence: TGTGCCAGCAGCCTCAACCCGGCTAGCGGGGTTTACGAGCAGTACTTC.

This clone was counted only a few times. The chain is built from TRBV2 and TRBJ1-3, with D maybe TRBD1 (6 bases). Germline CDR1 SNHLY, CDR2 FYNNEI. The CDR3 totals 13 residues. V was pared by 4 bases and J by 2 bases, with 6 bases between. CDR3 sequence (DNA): TGTGCCAGCAGTGGGGGGCCTGGAAACACCATATATTTT. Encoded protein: CASSGGPGNTIYF.

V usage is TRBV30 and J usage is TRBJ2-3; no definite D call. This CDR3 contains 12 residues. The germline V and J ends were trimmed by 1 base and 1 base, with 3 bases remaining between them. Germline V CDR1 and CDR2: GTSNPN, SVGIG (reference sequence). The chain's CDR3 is CAWSEGTDTQYF. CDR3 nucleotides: TGTGCCTGGAGTGAGGGCACAGATACGCAGTATTTT.

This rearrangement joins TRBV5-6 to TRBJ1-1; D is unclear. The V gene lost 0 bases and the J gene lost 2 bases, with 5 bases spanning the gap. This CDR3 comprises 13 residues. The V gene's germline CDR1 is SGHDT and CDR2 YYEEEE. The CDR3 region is CASSLDINTEAFF. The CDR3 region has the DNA TGTGCCAGCAGCTTGGACATAAACACTGAAGCTTTCTTT. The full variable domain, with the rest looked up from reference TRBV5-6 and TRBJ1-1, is DAGVTQSPTHLIKTRGQQVTLRCSPKSGHDTVSWYQQALGQGPQFIFQYYEEEERQRGNFPDRFSGHQFPNYSSELNVNALLLGDSALYLCASSLDINTEAFFGQGTRLTVV.

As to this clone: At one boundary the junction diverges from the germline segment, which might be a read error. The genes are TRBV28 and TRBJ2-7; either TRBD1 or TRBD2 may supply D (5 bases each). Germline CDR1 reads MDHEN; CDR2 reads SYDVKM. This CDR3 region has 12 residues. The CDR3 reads CASRAGSYEHYF. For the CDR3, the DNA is TGTGCCAGCAGAGCAGGGAGCTACGAGCATTACTTC.

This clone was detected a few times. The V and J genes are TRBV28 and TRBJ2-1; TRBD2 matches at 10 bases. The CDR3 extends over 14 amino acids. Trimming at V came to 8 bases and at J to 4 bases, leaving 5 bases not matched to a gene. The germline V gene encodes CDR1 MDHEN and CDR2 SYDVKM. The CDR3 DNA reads TGTGCCAGCCTCTCTAGCGGGAGATACAATGAGCAGTTCTTC. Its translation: CASLSSGRYNEQFF.

CDR3 coding DNA: TGCAGTGCTGCTGCCCGACTAGCGGGAGGCAATGAGCAGTTCTTC. It codes for CSAAARLAGGNEQFF. The chain is built from TRBV20-1 and TRBJ2-1, with 13 bases lining up with TRBD2. V lost 5 bases to trimming and J lost 6 bases; unmatched junction nucleotides: 7. The V gene's germline CDR1 is DFQATT and CDR2 SNEGSKA (reference sequence). The CDR3 consists of 15 residues.

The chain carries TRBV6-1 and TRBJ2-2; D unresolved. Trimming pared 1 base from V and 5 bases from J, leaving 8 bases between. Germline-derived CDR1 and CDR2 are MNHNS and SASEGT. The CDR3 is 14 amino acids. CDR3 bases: TGTGCCAGCAGTGAAGAACGGTTTACCGGGGAGCTGTTTTTT. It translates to CASSEERFTGELFF.

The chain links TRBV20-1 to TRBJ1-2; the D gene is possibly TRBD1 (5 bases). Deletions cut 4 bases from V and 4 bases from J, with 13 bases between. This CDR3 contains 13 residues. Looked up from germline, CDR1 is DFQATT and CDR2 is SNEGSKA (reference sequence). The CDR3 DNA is TGCAGTGCTACCACGGGACTTATCTATGGCTACACCTTC. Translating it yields CSATTGLIYGYTF.

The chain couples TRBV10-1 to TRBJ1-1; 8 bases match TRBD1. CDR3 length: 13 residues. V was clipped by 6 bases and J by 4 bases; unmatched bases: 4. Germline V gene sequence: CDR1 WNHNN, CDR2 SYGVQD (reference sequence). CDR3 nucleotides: TGCGCCAGCAGCGGGACAGGTCCCACTGAAGCTTTCTTT. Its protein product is CASSGTGPTEAFF.

CDR3 DNA sequence: TGTGCCAGCTCAACCGTCCTAGCGCACAAAGCCAAAAACATTCAGTACTTC. Its protein product is CASSTVLAHKAKNIQYF. The V call is TRBV18, the J call TRBJ2-4; D is perhaps TRBD2 (6 bases). Germline CDR1 is KGHSH and CDR2 is LQKENI. This CDR3 region has 17 residues. V gave up 5 bases and J gave up 0 bases, with 17 bases separating them.

CDR3 bases: TGCGCCAGCAGCTTTACAGGGGACAACTCACCCCTCCACTTT. It specifies CASSFTGDNSPLHF. This sequence joins TRBV5-1 and TRBJ1-6, with 7 bases that match TRBD1. The V segment lost 2 bases and the J segment 10 bases; nucleotides outside the gene matches: 6. CDR1 and CDR2 (germline): SGHRS, YFSETQ. The CDR3 sequence is 14 residues long.

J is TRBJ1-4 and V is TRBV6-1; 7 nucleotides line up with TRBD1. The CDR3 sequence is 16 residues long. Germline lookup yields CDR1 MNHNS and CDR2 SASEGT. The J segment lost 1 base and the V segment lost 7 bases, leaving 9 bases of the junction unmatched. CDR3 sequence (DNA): TGTGCCAGCATACTGCAGGGGGTAAGAACTAATGAAAAACTGTTTTTT. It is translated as CASILQGVRTNEKLFF.

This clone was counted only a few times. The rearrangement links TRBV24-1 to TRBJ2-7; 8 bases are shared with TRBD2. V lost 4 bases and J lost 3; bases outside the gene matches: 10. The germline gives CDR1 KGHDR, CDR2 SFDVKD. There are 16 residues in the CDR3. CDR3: CATSETRSGKYYEQYF. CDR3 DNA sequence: TGTGCCACCAGTGAAACCCGTAGCGGGAAGTACTACGAGCAGTACTTC.

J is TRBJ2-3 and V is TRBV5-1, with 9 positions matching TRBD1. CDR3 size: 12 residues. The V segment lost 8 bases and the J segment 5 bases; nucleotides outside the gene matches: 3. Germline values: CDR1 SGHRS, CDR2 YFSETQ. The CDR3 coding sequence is TGCGCCAGTGGACAGGGGATAGATACGCAGTATTTT. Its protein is CASGQGIDTQYF.

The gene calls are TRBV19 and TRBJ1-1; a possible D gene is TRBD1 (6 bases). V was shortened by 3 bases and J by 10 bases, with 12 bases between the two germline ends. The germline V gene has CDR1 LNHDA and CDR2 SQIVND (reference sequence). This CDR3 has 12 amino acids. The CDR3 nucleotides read TGTGCCAGTAGTATTAGCAGGGGAGGAGCTTTCTTT. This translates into CASSISRGGAFF.

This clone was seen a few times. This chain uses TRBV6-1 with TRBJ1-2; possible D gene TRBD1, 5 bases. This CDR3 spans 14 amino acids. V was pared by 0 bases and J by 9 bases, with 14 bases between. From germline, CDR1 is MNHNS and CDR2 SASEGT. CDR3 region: CASSEAPQWTSYTF. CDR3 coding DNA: TGTGCCAGCAGTGAAGCCCCCCAATGGACAAGCTACACCTTC.

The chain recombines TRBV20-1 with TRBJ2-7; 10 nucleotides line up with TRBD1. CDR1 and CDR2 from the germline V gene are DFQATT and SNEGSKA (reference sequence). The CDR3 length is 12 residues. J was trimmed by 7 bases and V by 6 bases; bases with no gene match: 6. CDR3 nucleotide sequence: TGCAGTGCCGGGACAGGGGATGTTGAGCAGTACTTC. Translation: CSAGTGDVEQYF.

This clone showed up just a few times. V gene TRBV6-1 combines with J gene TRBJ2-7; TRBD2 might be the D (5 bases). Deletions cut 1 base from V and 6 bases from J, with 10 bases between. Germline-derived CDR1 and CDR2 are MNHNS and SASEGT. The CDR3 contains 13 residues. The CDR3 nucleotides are TGTGCCAGCAGTGAAGGGCGGGCGATCGAGCAGTACTTC. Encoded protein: CASSEGRAIEQYF.

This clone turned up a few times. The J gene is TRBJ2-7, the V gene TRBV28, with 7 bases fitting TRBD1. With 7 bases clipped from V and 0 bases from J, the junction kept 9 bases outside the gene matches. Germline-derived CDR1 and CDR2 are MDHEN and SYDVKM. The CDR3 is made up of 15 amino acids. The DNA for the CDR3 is TGTGCCAGCACCCTATCGGACAGGAGCTCCTACGAGCAGTACTTC. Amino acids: CASTLSDRSSYEQYF.

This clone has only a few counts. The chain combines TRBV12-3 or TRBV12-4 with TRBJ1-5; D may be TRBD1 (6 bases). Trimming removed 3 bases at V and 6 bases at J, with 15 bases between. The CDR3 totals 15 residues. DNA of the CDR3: TGTGCCAGCAGTTTCGAGGGGGGAGGGGGTCAGCCCCAGCATTTT. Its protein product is CASSFEGGGGQPQHF.